The present T cell receptor beta chain was sequenced within a study of T cell changes during pregnancy in multiple sclerosis (dated by TCRdb to about 2019). About the full investigation: The study examined how the T cell repertoire changed over the course of pregnancy in women with multiple sclerosis.

For this clone: Its antigen is currently not known. The input lacks base qualities; no much larger clone sits a single base away.

From cysteine to phenylalanine, the CDR3 is 15 amino acids long. Only the CDR3 DNA stays, 45 bases, in frame from base 1. V has 8 bases trimmed and J has 7 bases trimmed; junction bases matching no gene number 9. CDR1 is given as LNHDA and CDR2 as SQIVND, both from the germline V gene (reference sequence). Library preparation used the immunoSEQ multiplex PCR assay. This immuneACCESS table, as held by TCRdb, lists in-frame sequences with V and J called but not all clones. Of the missing ones, under half trace to an unresolved V gene in checked studies; the others have no known cause. The sample table holds some 60,000 clones, of which about 92% were seen once. Approximately 3% of the sample is taken by the ten largest.

The sequence joins TRBV19 to TRBJ2-1; 12 nucleotides in the junction match TRBD2. This receptor was obtained from a female donor in good health, enrolled as a control in a pregnancy study. The specimen was peripheral blood, collected in the second trimester of pregnancy. The CDR3 reads as follows: CASGYTSGRWNEQFF. The DNA sequence reads TGTGCCAGTGGATACACTAGCGGGAGGTGGAATGAGCAGTTCTTC.